The 27 T cell receptor beta chains below all came from one sample that was sequenced in a study of blood T cells in healthy people across ages. Then a second PCR, running roughly 6 to 11 cycles, was carried out with a sample-barcoded 5' primer and a J-beta primer mix. Each CDR3 protein is one row after TCRdb ran MiXCR on the 5' RACE reads. Here the sample spans some 880,000 distinct CDR3 sequences, about 37% being singletons. Sequencing was done on a sample of blood. The receptors stem from a man in his late teens or twenties in good health.

This clonotype has just a few counts. The chain employs TRBV6-2 or TRBV6-3 and TRBJ2-4; D uncertain. V dropped 10 bases and J dropped 4 bases, with 8 bases sitting between them. Germline CDR1 reads MNHEY; CDR2 reads SVGEGT. CDR3 length: 11 amino acids. CDR3 coding DNA: TGTGCCATTAGGCAGAAAAACATTCAGTACTTC. It encodes CAIRQKNIQYF.

The chain links TRBV5-6 to TRBJ1-1, with D perhaps TRBD1 (6 bases). Between the trimmed V and J ends, which lost 0 bases and 6 bases, there was a span of 12 bases. The CDR3 consists of 14 residues. CDR1 and CDR2 from the germline V gene are SGHDT and YYEEEE. The DNA for the CDR3 is TGTGCCAGCAGCTTGGTAACGTCAGGGGCTGAAGCTTTCTTT. Translation: CASSLVTSGAEAFF.

This chain connects TRBV10-2 to TRBJ2-3; D call uncertain. Germline CDR1 is WSHSY and CDR2 is SAAADI. The V gene lost 2 bases and the J gene lost 4 bases, with 10 bases spanning the gap. The CDR3 consists of 14 residues. The DNA for the CDR3 is TGCGCCAGCAGTGAGGCGACTGGGCCAGATACGCAGTATTTT. Its protein product is CASSEATGPDTQYF.

A few counts support this clonotype. The V gene is TRBV20-1, the J gene TRBJ2-3; 7 bases match TRBD1. From germline, CDR1 is DFQATT and CDR2 SNEGSKA (reference sequence). There are 14 residues in the CDR3. Trimming cost V 5 bases and J 1 base; bases outside gene matches: 6. The CDR3 here is CSAFPTGGTDTQYF. The CDR3 nucleotides read TGCAGTGCTTTTCCCACAGGGGGCACAGATACGCAGTATTTT.

This chain uses TRBV3-1 with TRBJ1-2; 9 bases fit TRBD1. Trimming took 0 bases from V and 7 from J; bases not matched to a gene: 6. Per the germline V gene, CDR1 is LGHDT and CDR2 is YNNKEL (reference sequence). This CDR3 region has 15 residues. The CDR3 DNA follows: TGTGCCAGCAGCCAAGACGCCGGGACAGGGTGTGGCTACACCTTC. Its protein is CASSQDAGTGCGYTF.

This clonotype was seen more than once but under ten times. In nucleotides, the CDR3 is TGTGCCAGCAGCCAAGTCGGGACAGGGGTCACTGAAGCTTTCTTT. The encoded protein is CASSQVGTGVTEAFF. The chain is built from TRBV3-1 and TRBJ1-1; 10 bases align to TRBD1. The ends lost 1 base at V and 4 bases at J; junction bases unmatched: 3. The germline CDR1 and CDR2 sequences are LGHDT and YNNKEL (reference sequence). The CDR3 length is 15 residues. The variable domain in full, completed from reference TRBV3-1 and TRBJ1-1, reads DTAVSQTPKYLVTQMGNDKSIKCEQNLGHDTMYWYKQDSKKFLKIMFSYNNKELIINETVPNRFSPKSPDKAHLNLHINSLELGDSAVYFCASSQVGTGVTEAFFGQGTRLTVV.

This clonotype was counted between two and nine times. At one end, the junction sequence differs from germline, possibly due to a read error. The chain has TRBV28 and TRBJ2-5; 8 nucleotides line up with TRBD2. This CDR3 spans 15 amino acids. The germline V gene encodes CDR1 MDHEN and CDR2 SYDVKM. CDR3 in amino acids: CASSFPAGEQGTQYF. The CDR3 DNA reads as TGTGCCAGCAGTTTCCCAGCGGGAGAACAAGGGACCCAGTACTTC.

V is TRBV6-2 or TRBV6-3 and J is TRBJ2-1; 9 positions agree with TRBD2. CDR1 is MNHEY, CDR2 SVGEGT, per germline. CDR3 length equals 12 residues. Unmatched junction bases numbered 8, after V lost 11 bases and J lost 9 bases. The CDR3: CASARGGREQFF. DNA of the CDR3: TGTGCCTCCGCGCGGGGGGGCCGTGAGCAGTTCTTC.

The chain combines TRBV20-1 with TRBJ1-1, with 7 bases that match TRBD1. J gave up 0 bases and V 5 bases, and 12 bases lay outside the gene matches. This CDR3 is 16 amino acids long. The V gene's germline CDR1 is DFQATT and CDR2 SNEGSKA (reference sequence). This CDR3 reads CSAYQLTGKMNTEAFF. The CDR3 region has the DNA TGCAGTGCTTACCAATTGACAGGGAAAATGAACACTGAAGCTTTCTTT.

This clonotype turned up a few times. The CDR3 is CASSDTSGGPDTQYF. DNA of the CDR3: TGTGCCAGCAGCGATACTAGCGGGGGCCCAGATACGCAGTATTTT. This chain connects TRBV11-2 to TRBJ2-3; 11 bases line up with TRBD2. Losses at the gene ends were 5 bases for V and 4 bases for J; bases not matched to a gene: 5. The germline gives CDR1 SGHAT, CDR2 FQNNGV. There are 15 residues in the CDR3.

This clonotype was observed many times. The V call is TRBV20-1, the J call TRBJ2-5; TRBD1 might be the D (5 bases). Germline V gene data show CDR1 as DFQATT and CDR2 as SNEGSKA (reference sequence). Trimming removed 5 bases at V and 5 bases at J, with 12 bases between. The CDR3 loop spans 12 amino acids. CDR3 bases: TGCAGTGCTCCGCAGGGTTGGGAGACCCAGTACTTC. Translation: CSAPQGWETQYF.

The sample holds a few counts of this clonotype. The rearrangement links TRBV24-1 to TRBJ2-1; the D gene could be TRBD1 or TRBD2 (5 bases each). The CDR3 sequence is 16 residues long. Germline V CDR1 and CDR2: KGHDR, SFDVKD. With 4 bases removed from V and 2 bases from J, the gap between germline ends came to 14 bases. CDR3 DNA sequence: TGTGCCACCAGTGAATCGGCAGGGACGGCCTACAATGAGCAGTTCTTC. It translates to CATSESAGTAYNEQFF.

This clonotype was seen only once. The chain couples TRBV28 to TRBJ2-4; D possibly uses TRBD1 or TRBD2 (5 bases each). This CDR3 comprises 12 residues. CDR1 and CDR2 from the germline V gene are MDHEN and SYDVKM. Trimming removed 7 bases from V and 5 bases from J, with 9 bases in between. CDR3 loop: CASTGTQNIQYF. CDR3 coding DNA: TGTGCCAGCACGGGGACCCAAAACATTCAGTACTTC.

This clonotype was found once. The V gene is TRBV20-1, the J gene TRBJ2-1; 11 nucleotides agree with TRBD2. The assigned J gene may be wrong: the sequence end matches TRBJ2-7 better. Germline assignment: CDR1 DFQATT and CDR2 SNEGSKA (reference sequence). The CDR3 has 15 residues. CDR3 in DNA: TGCAGTGCTCAAACCACTAGCGGGGGTGACAATGAGCAGTACTTC. Amino acids: CSAQTTSGGDNEQYF.

For this clonotype: A much more abundant neighbour one base away suggests this may be a read error. The J gene is TRBJ1-2, the V gene TRBV12-3 or TRBV12-4, with 8 bases matching TRBD1. This CDR3 comprises 15 residues. The CDR3 DNA reads TGTGCCGGCAGTATCGCAGGGGGCATCGGCTATGGCTACACCTTC. Translating gives CAGSIAGGIGYGYTF.

V usage is TRBV12-3 or TRBV12-4 and J usage is TRBJ2-1; weak D call: TRBD1 (6 bases). Trimming took off 5 bases at V and 5 bases at J, with 13 bases between the two ends. The CDR3 totals 14 residues. In DNA, the CDR3 is TGTGCCAGCAGTCCTAGGACAGCGGACAATGAGCAGTTCTTC. Translated: CASSPRTADNEQFF.

This clonotype was counted between two and nine times. The chain uses TRBV30 and TRBJ2-1, with TRBD1 as a possible D gene (6 bases). CDR3 length equals 13 residues. The germline gives CDR1 GTSNPN, CDR2 SVGIG (reference sequence). V gave up 3 bases and J gave up 5 bases, with 11 bases separating them. The CDR3 region has the DNA TGTGCCTGGAGCTTACAGGGTGACAATGAGCAGTTCTTC. Amino acids: CAWSLQGDNEQFF.

Points on this clonotype: A junction boundary mismatches the germline segment, possibly from a read error. The chain links TRBV2 to TRBJ1-5; D perhaps matches TRBD1 (5 bases). The germline CDR1 and CDR2 sequences are SNHLY and FYNNEI. There are 15 residues in the CDR3. This CDR3 reads CASREGARGSQPQHF. The CDR3 bases are TGTGCCAGCAGGGAAGGGGCACGAGGTAGTCAGCCCCAGCATTTT. The variable domain in full, completed from reference TRBV2 and TRBJ1-5, reads EPEVTQTPSHQVTQMGQEVILRCVPISNHLYFYWYRQILGQKVEFLVSFYNNEISEKSEIFDDQFSVERPDGSNFTLKIRSTKLEDSAMYFCASREGARGSQPQHFGDGTRLSIL.

This chain connects TRBV6-5 to TRBJ2-1; D is unclear. Trimming pared 6 bases from V and 0 bases from J, leaving 9 bases between. This CDR3 is 14 amino acids long. Germline V CDR1 and CDR2: MNHEY, SVGAGI. CDR3 coding DNA: TGTGCCAGCAGCCGTTGGGACTCCTACAATGAGCAGTTCTTC. Its translation is CASSRWDSYNEQFF.

The genes are TRBV5-8 and TRBJ1-2; D not resolved. CDR1 and CDR2 (germline): SGHTS, YDEGEE. The CDR3 length is 16 residues. Trimming cost V 4 bases and J 3 bases, with 19 bases left between them. The CDR3 sequence is CASSQPLRSPDYGYTF. CDR3 DNA sequence: TGTGCCAGCAGCCAGCCGCTGAGGTCTCCCGACTATGGCTACACCTTC.

This clonotype was detected a few times. The gene calls are TRBV7-2 and TRBJ2-7, with D possibly TRBD2 on 6 matching bases. The germline V gene has CDR1 SGHTA and CDR2 FQGNSA. This CDR3 is 16 amino acids long. The V gene lost 3 bases and the J gene lost 4 bases, with 19 bases spanning the gap. CDR3 coding DNA: TGTGCCAGCAGCTTCGATAGTTTCCGGGAGACTTACGAGCAGTACTTC. This gives the protein CASSFDSFRETYEQYF. Together with reference TRBV7-2 and TRBJ2-7, the CDR3 gives the full variable domain: GAGVSQSPSNKVTEKGKDVELRCDPISGHTALYWYRQSLGQGLEFLIYFQGNSAPDKSGLPSDRFSAERTGGSVSTLTIQRTQQEDSAVYLCASSFDSFRETYEQYFGPGTRLTVT.

This clonotype was observed a few times. In DNA, the CDR3 is TGTGCCAGCAGTTGGGGCCCGTATGGCTACACCTTC. Protein product: CASSWGPYGYTF. This sequence joins TRBV12-3 or TRBV12-4 and TRBJ1-2; tentatively, D is TRBD1 (5 bases). The CDR3 extends over 12 amino acids. Trimming stripped 4 bases from V and 5 bases from J, with 8 bases between.

V usage is TRBV5-4 and J usage is TRBJ2-3; the D call may be TRBD1 or TRBD2 (5 bases each). The V and J ends lost 4 bases and 5 bases respectively, with 23 bases between them. Germline lookup yields CDR1 SGHNT and CDR2 YYREEE (reference sequence). The CDR3 has 17 residues. As DNA, the CDR3 is TGTGCCAGCAGCGGGGCCCCCGGGACCGCAGAGGTAGATACGCAGTATTTT. The encoded protein is CASSGAPGTAEVDTQYF.

The gene calls are TRBV6-6 and TRBJ1-1; 8 bases agree with TRBD1. V lost 10 bases and J lost 1; bases outside the gene matches: 8. The germline V gene has CDR1 MNHNY and CDR2 SVGAGI (reference sequence). This CDR3 has 14 amino acids. This CDR3 reads CATKQGGRNTEAFF. CDR3 bases: TGTGCCACAAAACAGGGGGGGCGGAACACTGAAGCTTTCTTT.

The sample holds a few counts of this clonotype. This chain links TRBV7-6 with TRBJ1-1, with D unresolved. Trimming took off 5 bases at V and 1 base at J, with 8 bases between the two ends. Germline values: CDR1 SGHVS, CDR2 FNYEAQ. CDR3 length equals 13 residues. For the CDR3, the DNA is TGTGCCAGCAGCGCTACAGAGAACACTGAAGCTTTCTTT. The encoded protein is CASSATENTEAFF.

This clonotype was seen a handful of times. This chain links TRBV20-1 with TRBJ2-3, with 8 bases matching TRBD1. Germline V gene lookup returns CDR1 DFQATT and CDR2 SNEGSKA (reference sequence). The CDR3 length is 15 residues. V trimming: 0 bases; J trimming: 1 base; junction bases outside the gene matches: 3. CDR3 loop: CSAREGQERTDTQYF. The DNA for the CDR3 is TGCAGTGCTAGAGAGGGACAGGAGCGCACAGATACGCAGTATTTT.

The chain links TRBV9 to TRBJ2-7, with a possible D match to TRBD2 (5 bases). This CDR3 spans 15 amino acids. Germline loops: CDR1 SGDLS, CDR2 YYNGEE. Trimming took off 4 bases at V and 3 bases at J, with 17 bases between the two ends. In nucleotides, the CDR3 is TGTGCCAGCAGCCCCAGCAACCGGGGAGACTACGAGCAGTACTTC. Translation gives CASSPSNRGDYEQYF.